One and the same sample provided the 13 T cell receptor beta chains below, sequenced in a study of identifying expanded T cells in peripheral blood (dated by TCRdb to between 2018 and 2021). The library came from the immunoSEQ multiplex PCR assay. TCRdb's version of the immuneACCESS table is confined to in-frame rearrangements and falls short of the full clone set. An unresolved V gene accounts for under half of the shortfall where checked; the remainder is of unknown origin. The sample has some 95,000 clones on record, 70% to 90% of them singletons. The leading ten clones occupy 4.5% to 7% of the sample. The sample comprised blood. Receptors originate from a person aged 18 to 75 in good health.

This clone was seen a single time. The chain couples TRBV9 to TRBJ2-1, with 7 bases fitting TRBD1. This CDR3 is built from 15 residues. The J segment lost 3 bases and the V segment lost 0 bases, leaving 3 bases of the junction unmatched. CDR1 is SGDLS, CDR2 YYNGEE, per germline. The CDR3 DNA reads TGTGCCAGCAGCGTAGCGGGACAGATCTACAATGAGCAGTTCTTC. This codes for CASSVAGQIYNEQFF. Full variable domain (rest looked up from reference TRBV9 and TRBJ2-1): DSGVTQTPKHLITATGQRVTLRCSPRSGDLSVYWYQQSLDQGLQFLIQYYNGEERAKGNILERFSAQQFPDLHSELNLSSLELGDSALYFCASSVAGQIYNEQFFGPGTRLTVL.

The chain is built from TRBV30 and TRBJ2-3; D unclear. The CDR3 runs 17 residues. Trimming pared 2 bases from V and 1 base from J, leaving 19 bases between. Germline V gene sequence: CDR1 GTSNPN, CDR2 SVGIG (reference sequence). The CDR3 sequence is CAWSPSPGLQRTDTQYF. Written as DNA, the CDR3 is TGTGCCTGGAGTCCCTCTCCAGGTCTACAACGCACAGATACGCAGTATTTT.

The chain combines TRBV7-2 with TRBJ2-7; D not resolved. Trimming left V 1 base short and J 6 bases short, with 10 bases between. This CDR3 region has 13 residues. Germline V gene data show CDR1 as SGHTA and CDR2 as FQGNSA. The CDR3 loop reads CASSLDTRSEQYF. CDR3 bases: TGTGCCAGCAGCTTAGATACGCGTTCCGAGCAGTACTTC.

This rearrangement joins TRBV5-1 to TRBJ1-4, with a tentative D call TRBD1 (6 bases). With 0 bases removed from V and 6 bases from J, the gap between germline ends came to 12 bases. The CDR3 consists of 15 residues. CDR1 and CDR2 from the germline V gene are SGHRS and YFSETQ. CDR3 in amino acids: CASSLEGERDEKLFF. In DNA, the CDR3 is TGCGCCAGCAGCTTGGAGGGGGAAAGGGATGAAAAACTGTTTTTT.

The chain couples TRBV19 to TRBJ2-6; D perhaps matches TRBD2 (6 bases). Germline V gives CDR1 LNHDA, CDR2 SQIVND (reference sequence). Trimming stripped 3 bases from V and 0 bases from J, with 6 bases between. CDR3 length equals 15 residues. The CDR3 here is CASSIGGSGANVLTF. The CDR3 DNA follows: TGTGCCAGTAGTATCGGGGGCTCTGGGGCCAACGTCCTGACTTTC.

The chain has TRBV11-2 and TRBJ2-7; D is unresolved. Germline V gene sequence: CDR1 SGHAT, CDR2 FQNNGV. V dropped 2 bases and J dropped 4 bases, with 15 bases sitting between them. The CDR3 spans 15 residues. CDR3 DNA sequence: TGTGCCAGCAGCTTAAATCCGCAAACCTATTACGAGCAGTACTTC. It is translated as CASSLNPQTYYEQYF.

CDR3 loop: CASSFGTGVFSYEQYF. DNA for the CDR3: TGTGCCAGCAGTTTCGGGACAGGGGTTTTCTCCTACGAGCAGTACTTC. V is TRBV7-2 and J is TRBJ2-7, with 10 bases matching TRBD1. Trimming took 6 bases from V and 0 from J; bases not matched to a gene: 8. Germline loops: CDR1 SGHTA, CDR2 FQGNSA. The CDR3 is made up of 16 amino acids.

V gene TRBV4-3 combines with J gene TRBJ1-2; maybe TRBD1 (6 bases). Trimming took off 0 bases at V and 4 bases at J, with 12 bases between the two ends. Germline V gene data show CDR1 as LGHNA and CDR2 as YSLEER. This CDR3 region has 15 residues. In DNA, the CDR3 is TGCGCCAGCAGCCAAGACGGGAACAGGGCCTATGGCTACACCTTC. Translated: CASSQDGNRAYGYTF.

This chain joins TRBV6-5 and TRBJ1-2; 7 bases are shared with TRBD1. The CDR3 loop spans 15 amino acids. Germline-derived CDR1 and CDR2 are MNHEY and SVGAGI. The V segment lost 6 bases and the J segment 2 bases; nucleotides outside the gene matches: 9. CDR3: CASRRIQTGNYGYTF. The CDR3 nucleotides read TGTGCCAGCAGGAGAATTCAGACAGGGAACTATGGCTACACCTTC.

This rearrangement joins TRBV30 to TRBJ2-7; D is perhaps TRBD1 (5 bases). The ends were cut back, 4 bases at V and 7 bases at J, with 17 bases in the middle. Looked up from germline, CDR1 is GTSNPN and CDR2 is SVGIG (reference sequence). The CDR3 has 13 amino acids. The CDR3 region is CAWKNDSYGEQYF. DNA for the CDR3: TGTGCCTGGAAAAATGACAGTTATGGTGAGCAGTACTTC.

The chain links TRBV5-1 to TRBJ2-3; no clear D gene. The CDR3 totals 14 residues. The germline CDR1 and CDR2 sequences are SGHRS and YFSETQ. The V end lost 4 bases, the J end lost 10 bases, and 19 bases lay between the germline ends. CDR3 protein: CASSRTGQDSPQYF. The DNA for the CDR3 is TGCGCCAGCAGCCGAACCGGCCAGGATAGTCCGCAGTATTTT.

This chain connects TRBV5-1 to TRBJ2-2; the D call may be TRBD1 or TRBD2 (5 bases each). This CDR3 region has 14 residues. Germline V gene lookup returns CDR1 SGHRS and CDR2 YFSETQ. Trimming took 4 bases from V and 6 from J, leaving 13 bases between them. The chain's CDR3 is CASSGNQGAGELFF. The DNA for the CDR3 is TGCGCCAGCAGCGGAAACCAGGGAGCCGGGGAGCTGTTTTTT.

This chain's CDR3 is CSYRHGNYGYTF. The CDR3 DNA is TGCAGCTATCGACACGGTAACTATGGCTACACCTTC. The chain is built from TRBV29-1 and TRBJ1-2; D not certain. The CDR3 runs to 12 residues. Germline V gene sequence: CDR1 SQVTM, CDR2 ANQGSEA. V was clipped by 8 bases and J by 1 base, with 11 bases between them.